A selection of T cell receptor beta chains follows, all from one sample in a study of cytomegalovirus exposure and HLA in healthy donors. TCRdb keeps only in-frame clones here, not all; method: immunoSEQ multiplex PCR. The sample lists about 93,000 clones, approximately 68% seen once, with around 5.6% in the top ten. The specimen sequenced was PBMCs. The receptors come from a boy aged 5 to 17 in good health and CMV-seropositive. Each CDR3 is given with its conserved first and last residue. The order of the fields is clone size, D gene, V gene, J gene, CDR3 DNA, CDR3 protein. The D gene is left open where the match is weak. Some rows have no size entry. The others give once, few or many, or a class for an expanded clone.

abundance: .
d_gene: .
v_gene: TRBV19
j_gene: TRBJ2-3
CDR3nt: TGTGCCAGTAGTATTGGGCCTCCCTCGGAAGATACGCAGTATTTT
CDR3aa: CASSIGPPSEDTQYF

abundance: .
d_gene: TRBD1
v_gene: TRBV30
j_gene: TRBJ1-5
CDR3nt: TGTGCCTGGAGTGACCGACAGGGGTACAATCAGCCCCAGAATTTT
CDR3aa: CAWSDRQGYNQPQNF

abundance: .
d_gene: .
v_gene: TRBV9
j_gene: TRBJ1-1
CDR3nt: TGTGCCAGCAGCGTAGAAGGCAGGGGCGGAACTGAAGCTTTCTTT
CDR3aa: CASSVEGRGGTEAFF

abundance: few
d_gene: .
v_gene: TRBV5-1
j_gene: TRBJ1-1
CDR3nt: TGCGCCAGCAGCTTGACAGGGTCGAACACTGAAGCTTTCTTT
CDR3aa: CASSLTGSNTEAFF

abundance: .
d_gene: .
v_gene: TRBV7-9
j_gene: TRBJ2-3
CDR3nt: TGTGCCAGCAGCTTCGAACAGATCACAGATACGCAGTATTTT
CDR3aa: CASSFEQITDTQYF

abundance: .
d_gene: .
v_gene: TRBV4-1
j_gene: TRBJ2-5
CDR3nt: TGCGCCAGCAGCCACCCCAGGGATTTTGGAGAGACCCAGTACTTC
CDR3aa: CASSHPRDFGETQYF

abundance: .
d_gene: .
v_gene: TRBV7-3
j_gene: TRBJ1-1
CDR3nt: TGTGCCAGCAGCTTAAGTGGACAGAACACTGAAGCTTTCTTT
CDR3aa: CASSLSGQNTEAFF

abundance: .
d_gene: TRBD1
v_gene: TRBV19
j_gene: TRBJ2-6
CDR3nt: TGTGCCAGTAGTACCCTTCGGACAGGGTTAAACTCTGGGGCCAACGTCCTGACTTTC
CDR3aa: CASSTLRTGLNSGANVLTF

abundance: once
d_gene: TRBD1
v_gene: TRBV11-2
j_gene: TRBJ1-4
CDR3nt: TGTGCCAGCAGCCTTAGAGGGCGACAGGGAGGCGAAAAACTGTTTTTT
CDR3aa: CASSLRGRQGGEKLFF

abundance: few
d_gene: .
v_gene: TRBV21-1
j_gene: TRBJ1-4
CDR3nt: TGTGCCAGGAGACAGCTCCTCGAAAAACTGTTTTTT
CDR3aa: CARRQLLEKLFF

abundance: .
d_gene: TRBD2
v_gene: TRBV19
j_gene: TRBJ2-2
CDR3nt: TGTGCCAGTAGTGTCCAGGGGACTAGTTTTACCGGGGAGCTGTTTTTT
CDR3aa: CASSVQGTSFTGELFF

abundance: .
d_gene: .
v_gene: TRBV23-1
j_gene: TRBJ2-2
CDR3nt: TGCGCCAGCAGCAACAGGGTGGAAAACACCGGGGAGCTGTTTTTT
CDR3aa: CASSNRVENTGELFF

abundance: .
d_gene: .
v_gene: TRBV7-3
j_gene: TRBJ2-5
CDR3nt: TGTGCCAGCAGTCTCACTAGGAACGAAGAGACCCAGTACTTC
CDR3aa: CASSLTRNEETQYF

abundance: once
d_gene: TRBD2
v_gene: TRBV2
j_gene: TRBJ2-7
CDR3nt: TGTGCCAGCAGCCCGACTAGCGGGGGATGGGAGCAGTACTTC
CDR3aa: CASSPTSGGWEQYF

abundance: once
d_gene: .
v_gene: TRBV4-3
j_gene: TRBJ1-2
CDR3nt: TGCGCCAGCAGCCAAGTGGGCAGGGCTCCTTATGGCTACACCTTC
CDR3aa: CASSQVGRAPYGYTF

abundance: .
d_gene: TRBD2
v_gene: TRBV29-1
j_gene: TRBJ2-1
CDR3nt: TGCAGCGTCCTAGCGGGAAGCTCCTACAATGAGCAGTTCTTC
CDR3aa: CSVLAGSSYNEQFF

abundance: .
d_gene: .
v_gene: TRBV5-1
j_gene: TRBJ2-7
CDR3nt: TGCGCCAGCAGCTTGGAGAGACAGTACGAGCAGTACTTC
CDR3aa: CASSLERQYEQYF

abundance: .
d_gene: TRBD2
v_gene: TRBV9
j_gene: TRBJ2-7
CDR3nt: TGTGCCAGCAGCGTAGGGGGGGACTATGAATACGAGCAGTACTTC
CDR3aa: CASSVGGDYEYEQYF

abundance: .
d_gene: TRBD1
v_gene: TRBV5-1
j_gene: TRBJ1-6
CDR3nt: TGCGCCAGCAGCCCAAGTCCAGGGGGCGTAGATTCACCCCTCAACTTT
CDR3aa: CASSPSPGGVDSPLNF

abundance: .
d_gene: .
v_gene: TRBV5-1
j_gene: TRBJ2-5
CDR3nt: TGCGCCAGCAGGAGAACAGGACAAGAGACCCAGTACTTC
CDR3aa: CASRRTGQETQYF

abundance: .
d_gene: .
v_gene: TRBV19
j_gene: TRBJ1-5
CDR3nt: TGTGCCAGTAGTACACAGGGAATCGAAGGCCAGCCCCAGCATTTT
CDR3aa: CASSTQGIEGQPQHF

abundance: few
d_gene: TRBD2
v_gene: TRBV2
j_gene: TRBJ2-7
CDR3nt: TGTGCCAGCGCTAGCGGATCCTACGAGCAGTACTTC
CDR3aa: CASASGSYEQYF

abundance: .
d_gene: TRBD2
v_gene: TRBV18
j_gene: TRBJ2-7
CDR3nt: TGTGCCAGCTCACCACCGGTGGGACTAGCCTACGAGCAGTACTTC
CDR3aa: CASSPPVGLAYEQYF

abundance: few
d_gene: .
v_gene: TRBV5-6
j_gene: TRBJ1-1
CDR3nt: TGTGCCAGCAGCTCTTTAGGGGCCTATAAAGCTTTCTTT
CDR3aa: CASSSLGAYKAFF

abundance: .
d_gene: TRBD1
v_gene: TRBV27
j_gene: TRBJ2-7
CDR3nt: TGTGCCAGCAGTTCTCCGGGACAGATCTCCTACGAGCAGTACTTC
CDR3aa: CASSSPGQISYEQYF

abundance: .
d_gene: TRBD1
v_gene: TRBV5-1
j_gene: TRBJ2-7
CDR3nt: TGCGCCAGCAGCATAAAGGGACAGGGGGTTGAGGACGAGCAGTACTTC
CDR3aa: CASSIKGQGVEDEQYF

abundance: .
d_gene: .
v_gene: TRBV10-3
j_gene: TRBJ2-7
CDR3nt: TGTGCCATCAGTGGTACACAGGTATTCGAGCAGTACTTC
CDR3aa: CAISGTQVFEQYF

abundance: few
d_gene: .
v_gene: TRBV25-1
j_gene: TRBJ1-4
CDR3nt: TGTGCCAGCAGTGACCTCTCCGCAACTAATGAAAAACTGTTTTTT
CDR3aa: CASSDLSATNEKLFF

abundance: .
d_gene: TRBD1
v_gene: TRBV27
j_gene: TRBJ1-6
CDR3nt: TGTGCCAGCAGCCTTATCCGACAGGGGTCCAATTCACCCCTCCACTTT
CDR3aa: CASSLIRQGSNSPLHF

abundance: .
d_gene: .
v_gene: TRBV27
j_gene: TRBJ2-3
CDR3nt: TGTGCCAGCAAGGCGGGGGCCACAGATACGCAGTATTTT
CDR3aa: CASKAGATDTQYF

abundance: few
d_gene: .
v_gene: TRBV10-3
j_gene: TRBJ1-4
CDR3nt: TGTGCCATCAGTGAGGGTTTAGCGGGGAAACTGTTTTTT
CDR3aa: CAISEGLAGKLFF

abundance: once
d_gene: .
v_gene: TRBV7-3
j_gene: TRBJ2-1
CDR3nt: TGTGCCAGCAGCTCCACTCCATTCCTTGGACTAACGATGTACAATGAGCAGTTCTTC
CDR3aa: CASSSTPFLGLTMYNEQFF

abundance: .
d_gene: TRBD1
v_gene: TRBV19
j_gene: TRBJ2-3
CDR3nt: TGTGCCAGTAGTATCTGGACAGGTTCCACAGATACGCAGTATTTT
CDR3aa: CASSIWTGSTDTQYF

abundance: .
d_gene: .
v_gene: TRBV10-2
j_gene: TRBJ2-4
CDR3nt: TGCGCCAGCAGTGAGTTTGGCGGTTCGCTAGCCAAAAACATTCAGTACTTC
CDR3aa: CASSEFGGSLAKNIQYF

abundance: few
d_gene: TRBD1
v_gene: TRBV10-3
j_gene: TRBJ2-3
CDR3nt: TGTGCCATCAGCCTGGTAAGGGGGCTGACAGATACGCAGTATTTT
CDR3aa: CAISLVRGLTDTQYF

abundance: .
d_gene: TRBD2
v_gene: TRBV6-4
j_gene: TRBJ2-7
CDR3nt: TGTGCCAGCAGTAGTTTTTTTGGGGGGGGCGAGCAGTACTTC
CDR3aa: CASSSFFGGGEQYF

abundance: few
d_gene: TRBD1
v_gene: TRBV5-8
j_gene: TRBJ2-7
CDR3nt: TGTGCCAGCAGCTTAGTCGGACAGGGCTCCTACGAGCAGTACTTC
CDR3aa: CASSLVGQGSYEQYF

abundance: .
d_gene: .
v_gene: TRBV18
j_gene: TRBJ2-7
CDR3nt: TGTGCCAGCTCACCGGGTGGAGACGAGCAGTACTTC
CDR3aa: CASSPGGDEQYF

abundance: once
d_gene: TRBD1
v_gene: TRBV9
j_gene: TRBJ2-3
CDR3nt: TGTGCCAGCAGCGTGGCCCCACAGGGGGCCACAGATACGCAGTATTTT
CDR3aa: CASSVAPQGATDTQYF

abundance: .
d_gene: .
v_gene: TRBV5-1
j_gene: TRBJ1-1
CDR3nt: TGCGCCAGCAGCTTGGACGGGATGAACACTGAAGCTTTCTTT
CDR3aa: CASSLDGMNTEAFF

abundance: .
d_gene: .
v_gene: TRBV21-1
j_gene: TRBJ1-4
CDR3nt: TGTGCCAGCAGCAAAGCGCGGGAGAGGTTTTTT
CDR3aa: CASSKARERFF

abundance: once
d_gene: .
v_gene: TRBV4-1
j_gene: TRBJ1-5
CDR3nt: TGCGCCAGCAGCCCCCGTGACGGGGAGTATCAGCCCCAGCATTTT
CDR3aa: CASSPRDGEYQPQHF

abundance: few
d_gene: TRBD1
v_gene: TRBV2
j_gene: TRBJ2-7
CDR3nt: TGTGCCAGCAGTGGGACAGGGGGACGGGAGCAGTACTTC
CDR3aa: CASSGTGGREQYF

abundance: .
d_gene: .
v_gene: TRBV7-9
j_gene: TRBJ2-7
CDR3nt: TGTGCCAGCAGCCTTGGGGGACTGGGAGTTTACGAGCAGTACTTC
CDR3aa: CASSLGGLGVYEQYF

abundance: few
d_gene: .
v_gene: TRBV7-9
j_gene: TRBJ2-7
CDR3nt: TGTGCCAGCAGCTTAGGGGACACCCTAAGCCCCTACGAGCAGTACTTC
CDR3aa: CASSLGDTLSPYEQYF

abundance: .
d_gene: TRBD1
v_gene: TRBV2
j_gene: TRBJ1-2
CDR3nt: TGTGCCAGCAGTGGCGGGACAGGGGTCGATGGCTACACCTTC
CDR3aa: CASSGGTGVDGYTF

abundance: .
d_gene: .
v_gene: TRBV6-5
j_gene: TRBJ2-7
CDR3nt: TGTGCCAGCAGTTACACTCCTAGACAGGCCTACGAGCAGTACTTC
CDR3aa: CASSYTPRQAYEQYF

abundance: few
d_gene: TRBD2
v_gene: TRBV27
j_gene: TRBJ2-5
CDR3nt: TGTGCCAGCAGTTTGCCTAGCGGCACCCAAGAGACCCAGTACTTC
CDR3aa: CASSLPSGTQETQYF

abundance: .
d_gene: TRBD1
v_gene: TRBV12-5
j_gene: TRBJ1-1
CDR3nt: TGTGCTAGTGGTGCAAACAGGGGGCAGGCGATTGAAGCTTTCTTT
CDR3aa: CASGANRGQAIEAFF

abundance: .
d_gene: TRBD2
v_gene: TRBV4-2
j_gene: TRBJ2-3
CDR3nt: TGTGCCAGCAGCCTAGGGACTATAGATGGGGCAGATACGCAGTATTTT
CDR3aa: CASSLGTIDGADTQYF

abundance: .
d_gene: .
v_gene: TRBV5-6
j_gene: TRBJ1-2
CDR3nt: TGTGCCAGCAGCTTGGATTCTGGGGCTACTAACTATGGCTACACCTTC
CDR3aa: CASSLDSGATNYGYTF

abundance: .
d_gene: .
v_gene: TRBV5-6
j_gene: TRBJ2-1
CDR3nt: TGTGCCAGCAGCTTGGCAGCGTCCAGTAATGAGCAGTTCTTC
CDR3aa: CASSLAASSNEQFF

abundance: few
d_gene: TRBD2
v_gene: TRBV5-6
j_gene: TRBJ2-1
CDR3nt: TGTGCCAGCAGTCGGAGCGGGGCCAACTACAATGAGCAGTTCTTC
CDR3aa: CASSRSGANYNEQFF

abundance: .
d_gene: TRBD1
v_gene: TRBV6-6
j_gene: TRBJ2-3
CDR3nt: TGTGCCAGCAGTAAACGCGGACAGGAGAGCACAGATACGCAGTATTTT
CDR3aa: CASSKRGQESTDTQYF

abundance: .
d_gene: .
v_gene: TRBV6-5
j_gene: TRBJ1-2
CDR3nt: TGTGCCAGCAGAACTGCGGATGGCTACACCTTC
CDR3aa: CASRTADGYTF

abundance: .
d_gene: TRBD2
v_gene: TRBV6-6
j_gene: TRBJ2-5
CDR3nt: TGTGCCAGCAGTAACGGGGGGTCACAAGAGACCCAGTACTTC
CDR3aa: CASSNGGSQETQYF

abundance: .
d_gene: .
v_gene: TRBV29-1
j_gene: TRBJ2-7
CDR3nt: TGCAGCGTTGTAGTACAGGGTAACGAGCAGTACTTC
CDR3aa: CSVVVQGNEQYF

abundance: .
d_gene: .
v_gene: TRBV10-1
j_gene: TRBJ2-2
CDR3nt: TGCGCCAGCAGTGAGTCGACCGGAGTCACCGGGGAGCTGTTTTTT
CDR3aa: CASSESTGVTGELFF

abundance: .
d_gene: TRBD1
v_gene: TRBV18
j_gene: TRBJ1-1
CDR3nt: TGTGCCAGCTCACCAAGAACAGGGGGCGACACTGAAGCTTTCTTT
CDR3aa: CASSPRTGGDTEAFF

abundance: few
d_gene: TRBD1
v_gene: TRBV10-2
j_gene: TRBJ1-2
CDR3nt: TGCGCCAGCAGTGAAGTTGAGGGGGCATCGGGCTACACCTTC
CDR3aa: CASSEVEGASGYTF